This paragraph reports one TCR beta chain. This clonotype was detected many times. Its antigen is unknown. The input lacks base qualities; no much larger clone sits a single base away. Stable Graves' hyperthyroidism was defined as the absence of progression to ophthalmopathy over 18 months of follow-up. The hyperthyroidism patients were between 18 and 65 years old and newly diagnosed, with a disease duration of less than 2 months. Exclusion was applied to patients with uncontrolled infections, other autoimmune diseases, pregnancy or lactation. Diagnoses relied on clinical symptoms, serum thyroxine and TRAb, thyroid ultrasound and orbital computed tomography. PBMCs were isolated from around 10 ml of fresh peripheral blood by Ficoll-Paque density gradient centrifugation. Total RNA was extracted using Trizol reagent, and RNA quality was assessed on an Agilent 2100 Bioanalyzer. V lost 3 bases and J lost 4 bases; the stretch between them is 6 bases long. The CDR3 measures 12 amino acids from cysteine to phenylalanine. Here the CDR3 DNA is all that survives: 36 bases in frame from base 1.

The data were obtained in a study of T cells in Graves' hyperthyroidism and ophthalmopathy (dated by TCRdb to between 2018 and 2020). Study-wide context: Peripheral blood samples were taken at the time of initial diagnosis, prior to any treatment. To identify TCR V-J signatures that set the groups apart, the researchers used a discovery cohort of approximately 98 patients, made up of fewer than 50 with Graves' ophthalmopathy and 55 to 65 with stable Graves' hyperthyroidism. An independent validation cohort of fewer than 20 hyperthyroidism patients and approximately 17 patients who later progressed to ophthalmopathy tested prospective prediction of ophthalmopathy. The roughly 100 discovery patients were randomly split 7:3 into training and test sets. The study also compared thyroid tissue and blood T-cell repertoires from 5 to 7 Graves' hyperthyroidism patients. Following sampling, methimazole starting at 30 mg daily was given to hyperthyroidism patients, and high-dose intravenous methylprednisolone was given to ophthalmopathy patients. The paper reports TCR Vbeta CDR3 sequencing of more than 120 peripheral blood samples: 43 ophthalmopathy, fewer than 80 hyperthyroidism and approximately 17 progressor patients. The investigation overall reported the following: No statistical method was used to set the sample size in advance, and investigators knew the group allocation. A 13 V-J signature model separated ophthalmopathy from stable hyperthyroidism, with approximately 86% sensitivity and approximately 81% specificity in cross-validation and 80%/75% in testing. During validation, the model predicted progression to ophthalmopathy a median of around 7 months ahead of onset, with almost 71% sensitivity and 72% to 80% specificity. Most expanded thyroid clonotypes (frequency above 0.001) were also detected in blood, suggesting blood repertoires may reflect thyroid immune responses.

TCR beta CDR3 regions were amplified from RNA transcripts. The first round of RT-PCR for the TCR CDR3 was performed with the HTBI primer set and the Qiagen OneStep RT-PCR kit. Libraries were constructed in a second round of multiplex PCR, after which size selection and purification were performed. Libraries were sequenced paired-end with 100 bp reads on an Illumina HiSeq2000. Turning to the authors' computational methods: Raw data were processed with SOAPnuke, discarding reads with adapters, uncalled bases, mean Phred below 15, or no exact constant-primer or identifier match. High-quality paired reads were merged using COPE v1.2.5, and each unique nucleotide sequence was defined as a clonotype. MiTCR v1.1 was used to align the clonotypes against IMGT TRBV, TRBD and TRBJ reference segments. The analysis included only V-J combinations with a frequency above 0.0001, which together covered roughly 99% of the repertoires. A TCS score was defined as the ratio of F50 (clonal expansion) to E x V (chaos), with BLOSUM62-based TCRdist applied between CDR3 peptides within each V-J. Welch's t-statistics and random forest reduced roughly 500 V-J features to fewer than 15, which were used in a naive Bayes classifier (R e1071). TCRdb trimmed the raw reads at Q25, called clones with MiXCR and kept productive beta chains. Duplicate CDR3 protein sequences are folded into a single record with the most common DNA and genes. Here the V and J calls rest on TCRdb's processing, not on the authors' analysis. The sample has around 690,000 distinct CDR3 sequences on record, approximately 15% of them singletons. About 16% of the sample is in the top ten clones.

The V and J genes are TRBV12-3 or TRBV12-4 and TRBJ1-2; the D gene identity is not certain. The receptor's source is a man in his fifties with Graves' hyperthyroidism. Input material: blood. The nucleotide sequence reads TGTGCCAGCAGTTTTCACACCTATGGCTACACCTTC. It is translated as CASSFHTYGYTF.